The 25 T cell receptor beta chains reported below all come from one sample, sequenced in a study of blood T cell repertoires in COVID-19. The table came from immunoSEQ multiplex PCR; TCRdb's copy has only in-frame clones and leaves some out. The sample lists approximately 25,000 clones, about 81% seen once, with roughly 2.5% in the top ten. Sample: peripheral blood. The receptors shown here come from a woman in her 70s with COVID-19, enrolled during active disease.

This clone was seen a handful of times. The CDR3 sequence: CATSRDRLAGGGEQYV. DNA for the CDR3: TGTGCCACCAGCAGAGATAGACTAGCGGGAGGGGGCGAGCAGTACGTC. The chain couples TRBV15 to TRBJ2-7; 14 positions agree with TRBD2. Germline values: CDR1 LNHNV, CDR2 YYDKDF (reference sequence). The CDR3 is 16 residues long. V shed 0 bases, J shed 6 bases, and the junction held 4 bases outside the gene matches.

The chain recombines TRBV21-1 with TRBJ2-3; the table calls TRBD1, which could not be checked here. TRBV21-1 corresponds to a pseudogene. The CDR3 spans 16 residues. The DNA for the CDR3 is TGTGCCAGCAGTCCCGAACAGGGTAGGGGCACAGATACGCAGTATTTT. Translating it yields CASSPEQGRGTDTQYF.

The rearrangement joins TRBV6-2 or TRBV6-3 to TRBJ2-6, with TRBD1 identical over 7 bases. The J segment lost 2 bases and the V segment lost 4 bases, leaving 11 bases of the junction unmatched. Germline CDR1 reads MNHEY; CDR2 reads SVGEGT. The CDR3 has 18 residues. The CDR3 sequence: CASSSPDRAKTGANVLTF. CDR3 sequence (DNA): TGTGCCAGCAGTTCCCCTGACAGGGCTAAGACTGGGGCCAACGTCCTGACTTTC.

V gene TRBV11-3 combines with J gene TRBJ2-5; 13 nucleotides line up with TRBD2. Germline CDR1 and CDR2: SGHNT and YENEEA. The CDR3 length is 16 residues. V trimming: 5 bases; J trimming: 4 bases; junction bases outside the gene matches: 7. The CDR3 loop is CASSQGLAGPAETQYF. The CDR3 region has the DNA TGTGCCAGCAGCCAGGGACTAGCGGGACCCGCAGAGACCCAGTACTTC. The complete variable domain, with remaining parts taken from reference TRBV11-3 and TRBJ2-5, reads EAGVVQSPRYKIIEKKQPVAFWCNPISGHNTLYWYLQNLGQGPELLIRYENEEAVDDSQLPKDRFSAERLKGVDSTLKIQPAELGDSAVYLCASSQGLAGPAETQYFGPGTRLLVL.

V usage is TRBV7-8 and J usage is TRBJ1-1; D is uncertain. V shed 4 bases and J shed 1 base, with 13 bases lying between them. Germline loops: CDR1 SGHVS, CDR2 FQNEAQ. This CDR3 has 15 amino acids. The CDR3 is CASSSAGVGNTEAFF. The CDR3 bases are TGTGCCAGCAGCTCAGCGGGCGTCGGGAACACTGAAGCTTTCTTT.

The chain employs TRBV5-6 and TRBJ1-5, with D possibly TRBD1 on 5 matching bases. Trimming removed 4 bases at V and 0 bases at J, with 5 bases between. CDR1 and CDR2 (germline): SGHDT, YYEEEE. The CDR3 runs 13 residues. This chain's CDR3 is CASSRGSNQPQHF. The CDR3, as DNA: TGTGCCAGCAGCAGGGGTAGCAATCAGCCCCAGCATTTT.

The V call is TRBV4-3, the J call TRBJ2-2; 12 nucleotides agree with TRBD2. Trimming removed 0 bases from V and 1 base from J; junction bases left unmatched: 15. This CDR3 comprises 22 residues. Germline CDR1 is LGHNA and CDR2 is YSLEER. The CDR3 reads CASSQDRASGGAGVRNTGELFF. CDR3 bases: TGCGCCAGCAGCCAAGATAGGGCTAGCGGGGGGGCCGGGGTCAGGAACACCGGGGAGCTGTTTTTT.

The chain recombines TRBV7-9 with TRBJ1-4; 8 bases map to TRBD1. The V gene's germline CDR1 is SEHNR and CDR2 FQNEAQ (reference sequence). V lost 4 bases, J lost 8 bases, and 6 bases stayed unmatched. The CDR3 contains 14 residues. This chain's CDR3 is CASSSDRDGEKLFF. The CDR3 coding sequence is TGTGCCAGCAGCTCGGACAGGGACGGGGAAAAACTGTTTTTT.

V gene TRBV4-2 combines with J gene TRBJ2-5, with D possibly matching TRBD1 (5 bases). The CDR3 is 15 residues long. With 1 base removed from V and 5 bases from J, the gap between germline ends came to 14 bases. The V gene's germline CDR1 is LGHNA and CDR2 YNFKEQ. CDR3 region: CASSQVQGGSETQYF. In DNA form, the CDR3 reads TGTGCCAGCAGCCAAGTGCAGGGCGGAAGCGAGACCCAGTACTTC.

Only a few counts were recorded for this clone. The rearrangement joins TRBV19 to TRBJ1-1, with TRBD1 matching 8 bases. Per the germline V gene, CDR1 is LNHDA and CDR2 is SQIVND (reference sequence). V trimming: 5 bases; J trimming: 10 bases; junction bases outside the gene matches: 12. This CDR3 comprises 14 residues. As DNA, the CDR3 is TGTGCCAGTAGTCGCCAGGGGGCCGGTTCGGGAGCTTTCTTT. Amino acid sequence: CASSRQGAGSGAFF.

This chain connects TRBV4-1 to TRBJ2-5, with 12 positions matching TRBD2. V lost 1 base to trimming and J lost 2 bases; unmatched junction nucleotides: 8. Germline V gene data show CDR1 as MGHRA and CDR2 as YSYEKL. The CDR3 has 18 residues. The CDR3 DNA is TGCGCCAGCAGCCAAGTCCTAGCGGGGGGGCTTGCTCAAGAGACCCAGTACTTC. It translates to CASSQVLAGGLAQETQYF.

As DNA, the CDR3 is TGTGCCAGCAGTGACGACAGCTATAGCAATCAGCCCCAGCATTTT. Residues: CASSDDSYSNQPQHF. J is TRBJ1-5 and V is TRBV6-6; D possibly corresponds to TRBD1 (5 bases). CDR3 length equals 15 residues. Trimming removed 5 bases at V and 0 bases at J, with 11 bases between. Germline V gene sequence: CDR1 MNHNY, CDR2 SVGAGI (reference sequence).

The J gene is TRBJ2-3, the V gene TRBV4-1; a possible D gene is TRBD2 (5 bases). The V and J ends lost 0 bases and 3 bases respectively, with 7 bases between them. Germline V gene data show CDR1 as MGHRA and CDR2 as YSYEKL. There are 14 residues in the CDR3. The CDR3 sequence is CASSQEIATDTQYF. CDR3 bases: TGCGCCAGCAGCCAAGAAATAGCGACAGATACGCAGTATTTT.

V and J are TRBV11-3 and TRBJ2-1; D perhaps matches TRBD2 (7 bases). The CDR3 runs 13 residues. The V end lost 3 bases, the J end lost 9 bases, and 12 bases lay between the germline ends. Germline CDR1 reads SGHNT; CDR2 reads YENEEA. The CDR3 is CASSFAGAREQFF. The CDR3 region has the DNA TGTGCCAGCAGCTTCGCGGGGGCGCGTGAGCAGTTCTTC.

This clone has just a few counts. This chain uses TRBV12-3 or TRBV12-4 with TRBJ1-2; D unresolved. This CDR3 is built from 13 residues. Deletions cut 6 bases from V and 0 bases from J, with 8 bases between. The CDR3 spells CASSPHPNYGYTF. The DNA of the CDR3 is TGTGCCAGCAGCCCACACCCTAACTATGGCTACACCTTC.

This clone is a singleton in its sample. V and J are TRBV25-1 and TRBJ1-4, with 9 positions matching TRBD1. The junction had 9 bases not matched to a gene; V was cut back by 1 base and J by 3 bases. Germline values: CDR1 MGHDK, CDR2 SYGVNS. There are 18 residues in the CDR3. In nucleotides, the CDR3 is TGTGCCAGCAGTGAATCCGGACAGGGGATAACGGCTAATGAAAAACTGTTTTTT. It is translated as CASSESGQGITANEKLFF.

This chain joins TRBV27 and TRBJ1-3; D unclear. V was cut by 4 bases and J by 4 bases, with 11 bases left in between. Per the germline V gene, CDR1 is MNHEY and CDR2 is SMNVEV (reference sequence). The length of the CDR3 is 14 residues. The CDR3 sequence is CASSSRGRGNTIYF. CDR3 DNA: TGTGCCAGCAGTTCCCGTGGGAGGGGAAACACCATATATTTT.

This chain joins TRBV19 and TRBJ1-1; 7 bases line up with TRBD1. Germline CDR1 and CDR2: LNHDA and SQIVND (reference sequence). The CDR3 is 11 amino acids. V gave up 5 bases and J gave up 9 bases; unmatched junction bases: 3. CDR3: CASSVGQQAFF. In DNA form, the CDR3 reads TGTGCCAGTAGTGTGGGACAGCAAGCTTTCTTT. The full variable domain, in which reference TRBV19 and TRBJ1-1 provide the parts outside the CDR3, is DGGITQSPKYLFRKEGQNVTLSCEQNLNHDAMYWYRQDPGQGLRLIYYSQIVNDFQKGDIAEGYSVSREKKESFPLTVTSAQKNPTAFYLCASSVGQQAFFGQGTRLTVV.

The CDR3 loop reads CASSLDRARTEAFF. CDR3 sequence (DNA): TGTGCCAGCAGCTTGGACAGGGCGCGTACTGAAGCTTTCTTT. V usage is TRBV5-5 and J usage is TRBJ1-1, with D possibly matching TRBD1 (6 bases). Trimming pared 0 bases from V and 5 bases from J, leaving 11 bases between. CDR3 length: 14 amino acids. Germline V lookup: CDR1 SGHKS, CDR2 YYEKEE (reference sequence).

The table lists this clone with a few counts. This chain joins TRBV3-1 (or the pseudogene TRBV3-2) and TRBJ2-5; 11 bases agree with TRBD1. With V trimmed by 7 bases and J by 5 bases, 6 bases remained unmatched. The CDR3 contains 14 residues. Germline V gene data show CDR1 as LGHDT and CDR2 as YNNKEL (reference sequence). The CDR3 protein is CASTRTGGPETQYF. CDR3 sequence (DNA): TGTGCCAGCACCAGGACAGGGGGCCCGGAGACCCAGTACTTC.

The chain combines TRBV19 with TRBJ1-6; tentatively, D is TRBD1 (5 bases). Germline V gene sequence: CDR1 LNHDA, CDR2 SQIVND (reference sequence). CDR3 size: 16 residues. The germline V and J ends were trimmed by 3 bases and 1 base, with 10 bases remaining between them. CDR3 in amino acids: CASSMGLRSYNSPLHF. CDR3 coding DNA: TGTGCCAGTAGTATGGGGCTGAGGTCCTATAATTCACCCCTCCACTTT.

The genes are TRBV14 and TRBJ2-3; D not resolved. The CDR3 length is 14 residues. Between the trimmed V and J ends, which lost 0 bases and 5 bases, there was a span of 9 bases. Germline values: CDR1 SGHDN, CDR2 FVKESK. CDR3: CASSQEQRLDTQYF. The CDR3 DNA reads as TGTGCCAGCAGCCAAGAACAGAGATTAGATACGCAGTATTTT.

The CDR3 is CASRHDNGYTF. The CDR3 bases are TGTGCCAGCAGACACGACAATGGCTACACCTTC. The J gene is TRBJ1-2, the V gene TRBV28; D gene unclear. This CDR3 has 11 residues. Per the germline V gene, CDR1 is MDHEN and CDR2 is SYDVKM. The V and J ends lost 6 bases and 6 bases respectively, with 8 bases between them.

V gene TRBV9 combines with J gene TRBJ2-3; 10 bases match TRBD2. The CDR3 has 18 residues. Germline V gene lookup returns CDR1 SGDLS and CDR2 YYNGEE. With 0 bases clipped from V and 0 bases from J, the junction kept 7 bases outside the gene matches. CDR3 nucleotides: TGTGCCAGCAGCGTAGGGACTAGCGGATTTCCTAGCACAGATACGCAGTATTTT. Protein: CASSVGTSGFPSTDTQYF.

This clone was seen only once. V gene TRBV5-6 combines with J gene TRBJ2-3, with D maybe TRBD1 (5 bases). CDR1 and CDR2 from the germline V gene are SGHDT and YYEEEE. The germline V and J ends were trimmed by 2 bases and 1 base, with 5 bases remaining between them. The CDR3 runs to 13 residues. CDR3 DNA: TGTGCCAGCAGCTTACAGGGCACAGATACGCAGTATTTT. This codes for CASSLQGTDTQYF.